Ten or more counts support the clone carrying this T cell receptor (beta chain). Its antigen is unknown. Trimming removed 1 base from V and 2 bases from J; junction bases left unmatched: 3. CDR3 length: 15 residues. Germline CDR1 MDHEN, CDR2 SYDVKM. The data were obtained in a study of response to subunit inactivated influenza vaccine. General study findings and limits: Each seasonal influenza vaccination, the authors suggested, recruits few new T cells.

TCRdb used MiXCR to reprocess the RT-PCR reads, holding one entry per CDR3 protein. The repertoire has fewer than 400,000 distinct CDR3 sequences, around a fifth of them found once; the top ten carry around 9.6%. The receptor comes from a man aged 45-69 years who received an inactivated influenza vaccine. The rearrangement links TRBV28 to TRBJ1-2, with TRBD1 matching 8 bases. The sequenced sample was PBMCs from blood, obtained 21 months after vaccination. CDR3 sequence (DNA): TGTGCCAGCAGTTTATTGGGACAGGAGAACTATGGCTACACCTTC. It is translated as CASSLLGQENYGYTF.